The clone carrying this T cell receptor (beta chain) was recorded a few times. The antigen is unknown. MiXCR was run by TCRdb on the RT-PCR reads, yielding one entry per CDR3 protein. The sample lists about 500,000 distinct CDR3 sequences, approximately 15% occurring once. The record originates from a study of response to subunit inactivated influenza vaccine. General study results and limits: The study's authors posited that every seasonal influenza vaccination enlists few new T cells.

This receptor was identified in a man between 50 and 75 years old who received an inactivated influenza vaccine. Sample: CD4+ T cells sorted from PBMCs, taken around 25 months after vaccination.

DNA for the CDR3: TGTGCCAGCGGTCTTTCAGCGGGAGAATCAGATACGCAGTATTTT. It translates to CASGLSAGESDTQYF. The rearrangement links TRBV12-3 or TRBV12-4 to TRBJ2-3; 8 positions match TRBD2. The CDR3 loop spans 15 amino acids. J lost 4 bases, V lost 8 bases, and 11 bases had no gene match.